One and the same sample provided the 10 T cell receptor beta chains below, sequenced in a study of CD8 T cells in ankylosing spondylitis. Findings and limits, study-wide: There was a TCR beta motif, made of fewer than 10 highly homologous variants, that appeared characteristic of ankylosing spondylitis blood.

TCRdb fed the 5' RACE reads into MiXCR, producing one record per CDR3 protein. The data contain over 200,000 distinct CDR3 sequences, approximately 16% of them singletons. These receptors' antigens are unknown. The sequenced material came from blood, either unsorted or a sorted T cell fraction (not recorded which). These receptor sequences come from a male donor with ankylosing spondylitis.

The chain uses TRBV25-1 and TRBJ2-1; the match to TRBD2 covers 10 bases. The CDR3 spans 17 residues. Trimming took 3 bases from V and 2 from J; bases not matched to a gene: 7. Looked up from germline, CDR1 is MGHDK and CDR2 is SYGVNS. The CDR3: CASSETSGWTPYNEQFF. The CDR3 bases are TGTGCCAGCAGTGAGACTAGCGGGTGGACCCCCTACAATGAGCAGTTCTTC.

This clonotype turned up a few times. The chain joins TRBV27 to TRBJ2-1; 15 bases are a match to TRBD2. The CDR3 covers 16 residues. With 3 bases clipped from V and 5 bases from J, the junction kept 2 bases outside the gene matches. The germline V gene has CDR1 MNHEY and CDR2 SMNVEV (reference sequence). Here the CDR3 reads CASSLGTSGGNNEQFF. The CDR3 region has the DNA TGTGCCAGCAGTTTGGGGACTAGCGGGGGGAACAATGAGCAGTTCTTC.

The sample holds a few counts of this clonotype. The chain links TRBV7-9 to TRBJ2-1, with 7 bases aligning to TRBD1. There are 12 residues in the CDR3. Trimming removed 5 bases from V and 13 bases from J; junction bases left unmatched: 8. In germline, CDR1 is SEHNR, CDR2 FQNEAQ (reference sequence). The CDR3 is CASSPQGGAQFF. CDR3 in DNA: TGTGCCAGCAGCCCCCAAGGGGGCGCTCAGTTCTTC.

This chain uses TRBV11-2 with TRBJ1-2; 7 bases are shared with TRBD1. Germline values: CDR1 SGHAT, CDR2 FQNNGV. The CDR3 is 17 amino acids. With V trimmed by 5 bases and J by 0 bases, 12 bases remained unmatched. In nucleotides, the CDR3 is TGTGCCAGCAGCGGGTGGGACAGCCTTAGCCCTAACTATGGCTACACCTTC. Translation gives CASSGWDSLSPNYGYTF.

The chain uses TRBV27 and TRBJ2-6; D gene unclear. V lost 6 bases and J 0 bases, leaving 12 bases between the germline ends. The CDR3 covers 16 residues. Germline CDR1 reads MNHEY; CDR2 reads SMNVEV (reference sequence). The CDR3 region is CASRGVPLSGANVLTF. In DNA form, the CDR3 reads TGTGCCAGCAGAGGAGTTCCTCTCTCTGGGGCCAACGTCCTGACTTTC.

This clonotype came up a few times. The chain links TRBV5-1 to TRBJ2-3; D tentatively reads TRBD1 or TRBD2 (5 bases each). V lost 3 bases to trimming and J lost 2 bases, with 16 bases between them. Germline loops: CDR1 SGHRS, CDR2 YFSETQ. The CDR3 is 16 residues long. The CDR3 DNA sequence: TGCGCCAGCAGCTCCCTCGGGACGGCTTTCACAGATACGCAGTATTTT. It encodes CASSSLGTAFTDTQYF.

This chain's CDR3 is CASSHLDDSYEQYF. CDR3 nucleotide sequence: TGCGCCAGCAGCCATCTTGACGACAGCTACGAGCAGTACTTC. The gene calls are TRBV5-1 and TRBJ2-7, with a tentative D call TRBD1 (5 bases). This CDR3 is 14 amino acids long. Germline CDR1 and CDR2: SGHRS and YFSETQ. V gave up 4 bases and J gave up 3 bases, with 14 bases separating them.

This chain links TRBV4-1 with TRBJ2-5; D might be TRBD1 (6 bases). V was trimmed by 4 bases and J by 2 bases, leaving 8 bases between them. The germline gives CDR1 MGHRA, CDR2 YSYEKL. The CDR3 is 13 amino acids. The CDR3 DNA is TGCGCCAGCAGCCCCCAGGGGCAAGAGACCCAGTACTTC. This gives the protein CASSPQGQETQYF.

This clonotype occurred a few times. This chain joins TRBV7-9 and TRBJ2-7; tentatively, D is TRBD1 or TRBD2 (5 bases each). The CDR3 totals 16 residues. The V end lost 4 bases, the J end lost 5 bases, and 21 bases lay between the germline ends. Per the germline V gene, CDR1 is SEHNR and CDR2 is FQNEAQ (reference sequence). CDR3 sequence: CASSSPRDGNFNEQYF. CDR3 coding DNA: TGTGCCAGCAGCTCACCCCGGGACGGAAACTTCAACGAGCAGTACTTC.

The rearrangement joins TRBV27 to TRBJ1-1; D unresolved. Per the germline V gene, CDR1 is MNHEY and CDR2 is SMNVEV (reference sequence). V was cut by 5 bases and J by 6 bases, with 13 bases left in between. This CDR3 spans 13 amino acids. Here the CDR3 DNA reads TGTGCCAGCAGTCCGGACCTCGGGCCTGAAGCTTTCTTT. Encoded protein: CASSPDLGPEAFF.